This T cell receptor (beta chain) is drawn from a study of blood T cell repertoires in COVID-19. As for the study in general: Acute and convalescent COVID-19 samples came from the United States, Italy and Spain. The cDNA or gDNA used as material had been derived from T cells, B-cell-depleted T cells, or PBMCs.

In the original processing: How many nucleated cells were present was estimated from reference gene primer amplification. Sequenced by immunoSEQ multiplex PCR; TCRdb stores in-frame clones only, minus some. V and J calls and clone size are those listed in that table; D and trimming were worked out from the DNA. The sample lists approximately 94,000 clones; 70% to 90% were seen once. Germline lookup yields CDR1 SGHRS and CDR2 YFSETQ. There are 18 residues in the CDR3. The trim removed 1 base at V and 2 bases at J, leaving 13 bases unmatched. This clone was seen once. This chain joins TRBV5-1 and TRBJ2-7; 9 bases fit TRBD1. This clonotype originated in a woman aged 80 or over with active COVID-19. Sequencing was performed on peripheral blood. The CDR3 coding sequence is TGCGCCAGCAGCTTGTCAACCCAAATCGGGACAGGGACCTACGAGCAGTACTTC. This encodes CASSLSTQIGTGTYEQYF.